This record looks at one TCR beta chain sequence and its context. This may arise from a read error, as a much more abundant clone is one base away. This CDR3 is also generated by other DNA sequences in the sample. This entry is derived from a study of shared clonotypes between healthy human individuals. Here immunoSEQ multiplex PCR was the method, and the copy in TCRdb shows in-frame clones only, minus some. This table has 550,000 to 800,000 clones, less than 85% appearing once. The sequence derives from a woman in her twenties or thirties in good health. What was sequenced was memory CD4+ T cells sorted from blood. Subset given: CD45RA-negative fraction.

Here the CDR3 DNA reads TGTGCCAGCAGCCCTGACTATCTAAGCACAGATACGCAGTATTTT. This translates into CASSPDYLSTDTQYF. The gene calls are TRBV11-2 and TRBJ2-3; D may be TRBD2 (5 bases). V was trimmed by 5 bases and J by 0 bases, leaving 12 bases between them. This CDR3 comprises 15 residues. Looked up from germline, CDR1 is SGHAT and CDR2 is FQNNGV.